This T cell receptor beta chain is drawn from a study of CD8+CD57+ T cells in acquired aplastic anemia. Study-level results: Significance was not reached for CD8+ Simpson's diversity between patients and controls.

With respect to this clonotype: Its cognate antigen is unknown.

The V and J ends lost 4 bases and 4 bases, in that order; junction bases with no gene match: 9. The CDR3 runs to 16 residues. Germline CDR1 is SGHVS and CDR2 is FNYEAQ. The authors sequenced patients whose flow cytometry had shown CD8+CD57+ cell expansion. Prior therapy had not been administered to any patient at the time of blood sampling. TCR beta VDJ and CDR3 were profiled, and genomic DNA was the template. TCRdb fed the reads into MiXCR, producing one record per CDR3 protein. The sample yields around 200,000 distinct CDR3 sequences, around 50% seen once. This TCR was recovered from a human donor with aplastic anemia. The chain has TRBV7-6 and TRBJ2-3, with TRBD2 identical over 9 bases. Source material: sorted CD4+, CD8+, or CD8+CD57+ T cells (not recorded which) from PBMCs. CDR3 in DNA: TGTGCCAGCAGCTCTAAAGTAGCGGGGGCCGCAGATACGCAGTATTTT. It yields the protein CASSSKVAGAADTQYF.